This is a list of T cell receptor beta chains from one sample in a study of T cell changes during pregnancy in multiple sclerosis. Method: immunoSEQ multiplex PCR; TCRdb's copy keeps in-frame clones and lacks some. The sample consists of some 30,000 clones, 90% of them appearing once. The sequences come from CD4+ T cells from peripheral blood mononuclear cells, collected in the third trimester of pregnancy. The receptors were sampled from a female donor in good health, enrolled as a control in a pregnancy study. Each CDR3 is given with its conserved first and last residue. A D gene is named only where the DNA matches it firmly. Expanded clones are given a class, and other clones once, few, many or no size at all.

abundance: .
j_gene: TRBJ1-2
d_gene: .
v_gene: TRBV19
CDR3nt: TGTGCCAGTAGCGATCGGGGTAATGGCTACACCTTC
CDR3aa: CASSDRGNGYTF

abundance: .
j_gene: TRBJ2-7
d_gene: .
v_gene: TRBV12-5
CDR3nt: TGTGCTAGTGGTTTGGCCGGGCCGGGGAGGCAGTACTTC
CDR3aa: CASGLAGPGRQYF

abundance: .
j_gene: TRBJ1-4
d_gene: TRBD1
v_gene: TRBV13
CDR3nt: TGTGCCAGCAGCCGCGGACAGGCGGGAACTAATGAAAAACTGTTTTTT
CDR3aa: CASSRGQAGTNEKLFF

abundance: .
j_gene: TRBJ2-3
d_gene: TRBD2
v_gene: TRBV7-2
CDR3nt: TGTGCCAGCAGCCCAGCGGGGTCAGATACGCAGTATTTT
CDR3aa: CASSPAGSDTQYF

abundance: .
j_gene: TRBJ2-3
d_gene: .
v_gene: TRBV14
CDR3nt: TGTGCCAGCAGCCAAGATCTACAGGGCTACACAGATACGCAGTATTTT
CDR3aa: CASSQDLQGYTDTQYF

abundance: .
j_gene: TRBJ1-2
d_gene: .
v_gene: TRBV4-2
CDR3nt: TGTGCCAGCAGCCAAGATGGGCAGAACTATGGCTACACCTTC
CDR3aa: CASSQDGQNYGYTF

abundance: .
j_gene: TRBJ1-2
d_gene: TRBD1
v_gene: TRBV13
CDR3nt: TGTGCCAGCAGCCCACGGACAGGAGGCGGATTTTACGGCTACACCTTC
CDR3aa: CASSPRTGGGFYGYTF

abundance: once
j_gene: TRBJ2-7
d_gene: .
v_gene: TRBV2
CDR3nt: TGTGCCAGCAGCTCAAGCTCCTACGAGCAGTACTTC
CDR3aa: CASSSSSYEQYF

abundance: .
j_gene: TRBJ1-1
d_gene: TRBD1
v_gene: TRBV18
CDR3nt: TGTGCCAGCTCACCAACACAGGGGGACACTGAAGCTTTCTTT
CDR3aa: CASSPTQGDTEAFF

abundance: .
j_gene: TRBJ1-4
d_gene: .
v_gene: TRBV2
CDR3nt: TGTGCCAGCAGTTACCGGACTAATGAAAAACTGTTTTTT
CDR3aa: CASSYRTNEKLFF

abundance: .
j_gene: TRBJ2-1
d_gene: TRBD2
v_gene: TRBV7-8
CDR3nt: TGTGCCAGCAGCTCGAGACTAGCGGGCTCAAGCTCCTACAATGAGCAGTTCTTC
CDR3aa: CASSSRLAGSSSYNEQFF

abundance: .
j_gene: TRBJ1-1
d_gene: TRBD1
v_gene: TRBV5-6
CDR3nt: TGTGCCAGCAGCGGATTGGAGGGGGCCAGGACTGAAGCTTTCTTT
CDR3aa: CASSGLEGARTEAFF

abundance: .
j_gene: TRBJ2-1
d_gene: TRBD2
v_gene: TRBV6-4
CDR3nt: TGTGCCAGCAGCCCGACTAGCGGGAGCGTCGATGAGCAGTTCTTC
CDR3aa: CASSPTSGSVDEQFF

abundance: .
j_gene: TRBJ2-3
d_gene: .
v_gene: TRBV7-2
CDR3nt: TGTGCCAGCAGCTTAAAGCCCCGCGGGGAGCAGTATTTT
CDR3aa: CASSLKPRGEQYF

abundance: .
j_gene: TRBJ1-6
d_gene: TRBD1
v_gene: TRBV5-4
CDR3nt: TGTGCCAGCAGCTTGGGGGACAGAGGTCTAGCACCCCTCCACTTT
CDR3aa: CASSLGDRGLAPLHF

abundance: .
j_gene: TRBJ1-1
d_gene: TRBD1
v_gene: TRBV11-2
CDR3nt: TGTGCCAGCAGTTTAGATCACGCAGGGGGTGAAGCTTTCTTT
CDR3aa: CASSLDHAGGEAFF